The next 9 T cell receptor beta chains were all read from a single sample in a study of blood T cell repertoires in COVID-19. Produced via immunoSEQ multiplex PCR; TCRdb's table is partial and in-frame only. This table has around 300,000 clones, 85% to 90% appearing once. The sample was peripheral blood. These receptor sequences come from a woman aged 25 to 39 with COVID-19, enrolled during active disease.

This sequence joins TRBV10-3 and TRBJ2-7; TRBD1 is a possible D gene (6 bases). Trimming removed 6 bases at V and 5 bases at J, with 14 bases between. This CDR3 has 13 amino acids. CDR1 is ENHRY, CDR2 SYGVKD, per germline. CDR3 DNA: TGTGCCATCAGACAGGGAGAGAACCACGAGCAGTACTTC. As protein: CAIRQGENHEQYF.

J is TRBJ2-1 and V is TRBV3-1 (or the pseudogene TRBV3-2); 8 bases map to TRBD2. The CDR3 is 15 amino acids. Per the germline V gene, CDR1 is LGHDT and CDR2 is YNNKEL (reference sequence). V dropped 1 base and J dropped 4; count of bases not matched to a gene: 3. CDR3 bases: TGTGCCAGCAGCCAAGCGACTAGCGCTTACAATGAGCAGTTCTTC. Protein: CASSQATSAYNEQFF.

The chain carries TRBV7-9 and TRBJ2-7, with D possibly matching TRBD2 (6 bases). Trimming stripped 1 base from V and 0 bases from J, with 10 bases between. The CDR3 totals 15 residues. Germline CDR1 SEHNR, CDR2 FQNEAQ (reference sequence). The CDR3 DNA reads TGTGCCAGCAGCTTAGAAGGAGGGAGCTCCTACGAGCAGTACTTC. Encoded protein: CASSLEGGSSYEQYF.

The chain joins TRBV10-1 to TRBJ2-3, with 7 bases matching TRBD2. The ends lost 2 bases at V and 6 bases at J; junction bases unmatched: 8. The germline V gene has CDR1 WNHNN and CDR2 SYGVQD (reference sequence). CDR3 length: 15 amino acids. CDR3 sequence (DNA): TGCGCCAGCAGTGAGGGGTACGGGGAGGGGGATACGCAGTATTTT. Protein product: CASSEGYGEGDTQYF.

The V gene is TRBV28, the J gene TRBJ2-4; TRBD1 is a possible D gene (6 bases). V lost 6 bases, J lost 7 bases, and 19 bases lay in between. The CDR3 runs 15 residues. The germline V gene encodes CDR1 MDHEN and CDR2 SYDVKM. The CDR3 DNA reads as TGTGCCAGCAGGTCCTCCGCGACAGGAAAGAACATTCAGTACTTC. Its protein is CASRSSATGKNIQYF.

This chain links TRBV10-3 with TRBJ2-7; D gene uncertain. Trimming pared 0 bases from V and 1 base from J, leaving 7 bases between. Germline CDR1 reads ENHRY; CDR2 reads SYGVKD. CDR3 length equals 14 residues. Here the CDR3 DNA reads TGTGCCATCAGTGAGTCGAGGATATCCTACGAGCAGTACTTC. This gives the protein CAISESRISYEQYF.

This chain links TRBV7-9 with TRBJ1-2; no firm D call. The CDR3 has 15 amino acids. The V gene's germline CDR1 is SEHNR and CDR2 FQNEAQ (reference sequence). V was pared by 1 base and J by 3 bases, with 12 bases between. The CDR3 loop is CASSLENGGYYGYTF. The CDR3 nucleotides read TGTGCCAGCAGCTTAGAAAACGGTGGTTACTATGGCTACACCTTC.

J is TRBJ2-1 and V is TRBV6-4; 14 bases agree with TRBD2. With V trimmed by 6 bases and J by 7 bases, 5 bases remained unmatched. Germline CDR1 MRHNA, CDR2 SNTAGT. This CDR3 comprises 15 residues. The CDR3 here is CASRGTSGSMNEQFF. CDR3 DNA sequence: TGTGCCAGCAGGGGGACTAGCGGGAGTATGAATGAGCAGTTCTTC.

This chain uses TRBV19 with TRBJ1-5; D is perhaps TRBD1 (5 bases). Trimming took 8 bases from V and 3 from J, leaving 11 bases between them. The V gene's germline CDR1 is LNHDA and CDR2 SQIVND (reference sequence). The CDR3 runs 13 residues. CDR3 sequence (DNA): TGTGCCAGTTGGGGCGGTTACAATCAGCCCCAGCATTTT. Its translation: CASWGGYNQPQHF.